The present T cell receptor beta chain was sequenced within a study of blood T cell repertoires in COVID-19 (TCRdb year 2020). Study-wide context: Collaborator samples came from the United States, Italy and Spain and covered acute and convalescent phases of COVID-19. The material from the prospective study consisted of cDNA or gDNA derived from T cells, B-cell-depleted T cells, or PBMCs. Deeply sampled blood TCRbeta repertoires from subjects exposed to, actively infected with, or recovered from COVID-19 were included in the dataset. The repertoires were made available in a free public database intended to serve as a resource for research on the immune response to SARS-CoV-2. Samples came from the ongoing ImmuneRACE study (first 160 participants) plus 1,254 subjects from 6 global collaborators. The sample metadata nearly always contained a de-identified subject ID, COVID-19 status, age in years and sex. HLA class I and class II types, where available, came from metadata supplied by the sample provider rather than from assay-based typing.

General findings and caveats noted by the study authors: The quantity of clinical and demographic metadata differed by source and by participant and was supplied without curation.

Collaborating institutions collected whole blood in K2EDTA tubes following their own protocols. For TCRbeta analysis, collaborators shipped samples as frozen whole blood, isolated PBMCs, or DNA extracted from either of those sample types. TCRbeta CDR3 regions were amplified from genomic DNA using the immunoSEQ Assay, a bias-controlled multiplex PCR. In the paper's pipeline: The number of nucleated cells in each sample was estimated by amplification of reference gene primers within the assay. To quantify the absolute abundance of each unique TCRbeta CDR3 rearrangement, sequence reads were collapsed and filtered. Productive Simpson clonality was computed per sample as the square root of Simpson's diversity index over productive rearrangements. In TCRdb, the immuneACCESS table is reduced to in-frame sequences with V and J assigned. These tables do not hold every clone; where another copy was compared, an unresolved V gene accounts for under half, and the others remain unexplained. V and J calls and clone size are as listed in that table; D and trimming were resolved from the DNA. The sample yields approximately 94,000 clones; roughly 79% were counted once. The ten top clones hold roughly 29% of the sample.

Remarks on this clone: There is no known antigen for this receptor. The record has no base qualities; no much larger clone is one base away.

V gives up 3 bases and J gives up 10 bases, and the segment between their germline ends measures 13 bases. Measured from the cysteine to the phenylalanine, the CDR3 is 13 residues long. Of all the DNA, just the CDR3 is kept, 39 bases in frame from base 1. According to the germline V gene (reference sequence), CDR1 reads GTSNPN and CDR2 reads SVGIG. This clonotype was sampled from a man in his sixties or seventies with active or convalescent COVID-19. What was sequenced was peripheral blood. The sequence joins TRBV30 to TRBJ1-6, with TRBD1 perhaps the D gene, on 5 matching bases. Read as DNA, the sequence is TGTGCCTGGAGGGGGGGGGTTGGGTCACCCCTCCACTTT. Its coded protein is CAWRGGVGSPLHF.